The rows below give T cell receptor beta chains drawn from one sample of a study of PD-L1 blockade in urothelial cancer. Here immunoSEQ multiplex PCR was the method, and the copy in TCRdb shows in-frame clones only, minus some. The repertoire includes tens of thousands of clones, 70% to 90% of them detected once, and roughly 3.7% sits in the top ten. This material consisted of PBMCs, taken around atezolizumab (anti-PD-L1) treatment. These receptors originate from a middle-aged man with urothelial cancer. Both conserved end residues are part of each CDR3. Fields, in order: J gene, clone size, D gene, V gene, CDR3 protein, CDR3 DNA. A D gene is named only where the DNA matches it firmly. Part of the rows lack a size; the others show once, few, many or a class for expanded clones.

J gene: TRBJ1-2
clone size: -
D gene: TRBD1
V gene: TRBV18
CDR3 protein: CASSPDGTGKNYGYTF
CDR3 DNA: TGTGCCAGCTCACCAGATGGGACAGGGAAAAACTATGGCTACACCTTC

J gene: TRBJ1-1
clone size: -
D gene: TRBD1
V gene: TRBV6-5
CDR3 protein: CASSNQGARRTEAFF
CDR3 DNA: TGTGCCAGCAGTAATCAGGGGGCTAGGAGGACTGAAGCTTTCTTT

J gene: TRBJ1-3
clone size: -
D gene: -
V gene: TRBV11-3
CDR3 protein: CASSLSSSSGNTIYF
CDR3 DNA: TGTGCCAGCAGCTTAAGTAGCAGCTCTGGAAACACCATATATTTT

J gene: TRBJ2-2
clone size: -
D gene: -
V gene: TRBV5-1
CDR3 protein: CASREGFANTGELFF
CDR3 DNA: TGCGCCAGCAGAGAGGGCTTCGCGAACACCGGGGAGCTGTTTTTT

J gene: TRBJ2-5
clone size: once
D gene: -
V gene: TRBV5-1
CDR3 protein: CASSLALGRQTQYF
CDR3 DNA: TGCGCCAGCAGCTTGGCGTTGGGGCGGCAGACCCAGTACTTC

J gene: TRBJ2-5
clone size: few
D gene: -
V gene: TRBV5-1
CDR3 protein: CASSPSGSRETQYF
CDR3 DNA: TGCGCCAGCAGCCCGTCGGGAAGCAGAGAGACCCAGTACTTC

J gene: TRBJ1-3
clone size: few
D gene: TRBD1
V gene: TRBV4-1
CDR3 protein: CASSRQGVVLSGNTIYF
CDR3 DNA: TGCGCCAGCAGTCGACAGGGGGTCGTCCTCTCTGGAAACACCATATATTTT

J gene: TRBJ2-3
clone size: -
D gene: TRBD1
V gene: TRBV9
CDR3 protein: CASSPRQGRSATDTQYF
CDR3 DNA: TGTGCCAGCAGCCCCCGACAGGGTCGATCCGCCACAGATACGCAGTATTTT

J gene: TRBJ2-3
clone size: -
D gene: TRBD1
V gene: TRBV7-2
CDR3 protein: CASSSHGQGRTQYF
CDR3 DNA: TGTGCCAGCAGCTCACACGGACAGGGGCGTACGCAGTATTTT

J gene: TRBJ1-2
clone size: few
D gene: -
V gene: TRBV6-6
CDR3 protein: CASSFGGNYTF
CDR3 DNA: TGTGCCAGCAGTTTTGGCGGGAACTACACCTTC

J gene: TRBJ1-6
clone size: -
D gene: -
V gene: TRBV11-1
CDR3 protein: CASSFQGGSPLHF
CDR3 DNA: TGTGCCAGCAGCTTTCAGGGAGGATCACCCCTCCACTTT

J gene: TRBJ2-1
clone size: -
D gene: -
V gene: TRBV29-1
CDR3 protein: CSVEGTERSSYNEQFF
CDR3 DNA: TGCAGCGTTGAGGGGACTGAAAGAAGCTCCTACAATGAGCAGTTCTTC

J gene: TRBJ2-7
clone size: -
D gene: TRBD2
V gene: TRBV7-2
CDR3 protein: CASSSRGGSSYEQYF
CDR3 DNA: TGTGCCAGCAGCTCCCGCGGGGGGAGTAGCTACGAGCAGTACTTC

J gene: TRBJ1-4
clone size: -
D gene: TRBD1
V gene: TRBV28
CDR3 protein: CASSLEVAGGEKLFF
CDR3 DNA: TGTGCCAGCAGTTTAGAGGTGGCAGGGGGCGAAAAACTGTTTTTT

J gene: TRBJ1-1
clone size: few
D gene: -
V gene: TRBV28
CDR3 protein: CATQRGTEAFF
CDR3 DNA: TGTGCCACCCAAAGGGGGACTGAAGCTTTCTTT

J gene: TRBJ2-3
clone size: -
D gene: TRBD2
V gene: TRBV7-8
CDR3 protein: CASSGSTSGLTQYF
CDR3 DNA: TGTGCCAGCAGCGGAAGTACTAGCGGGCTTACGCAGTATTTT

J gene: TRBJ2-5
clone size: few
D gene: -
V gene: TRBV7-8
CDR3 protein: CASIPTSQETQYF
CDR3 DNA: TGTGCCAGCATCCCGACTAGCCAAGAGACCCAGTACTTC

J gene: TRBJ2-5
clone size: -
D gene: -
V gene: TRBV5-6
CDR3 protein: CASSGPSIRETQYF
CDR3 DNA: TGTGCCAGCAGCGGGCCGTCCATCCGGGAGACCCAGTACTTC

J gene: TRBJ2-1
clone size: -
D gene: TRBD2
V gene: TRBV18
CDR3 protein: CASSSRLAGKLDEQFF
CDR3 DNA: TGTGCCAGCTCATCCCGCCTAGCGGGAAAACTCGATGAGCAGTTCTTC

J gene: TRBJ2-1
clone size: -
D gene: TRBD2
V gene: TRBV29-1
CDR3 protein: CSVAGTTLSYNEQFF
CDR3 DNA: TGCAGCGTTGCCGGGACTACTCTTTCCTACAATGAGCAGTTCTTC

J gene: TRBJ1-1
clone size: -
D gene: TRBD1
V gene: TRBV18
CDR3 protein: CASCPGQGLEAFF
CDR3 DNA: TGTGCCAGCTGCCCGGGACAGGGCCTTGAAGCTTTCTTT

J gene: TRBJ1-1
clone size: -
D gene: -
V gene: TRBV6-5
CDR3 protein: CATLRGRRTTEAFF
CDR3 DNA: TGTGCCACCCTCAGGGGACGACGGACCACTGAAGCTTTCTTT

J gene: TRBJ2-7
clone size: -
D gene: -
V gene: TRBV7-9
CDR3 protein: CASSSFRGAAYEQYF
CDR3 DNA: TGTGCCAGCAGCTCCTTCCGGGGGGCGGCCTACGAGCAGTACTTC

J gene: TRBJ2-1
clone size: once
D gene: TRBD2
V gene: TRBV28
CDR3 protein: CASSFPFTLAGGLLHEQFF
CDR3 DNA: TGTGCCAGCAGTTTCCCCTTTACCTTAGCGGGAGGGCTTCTCCATGAGCAGTTCTTC

J gene: TRBJ2-7
clone size: -
D gene: -
V gene: TRBV29-1
CDR3 protein: CSVGSSESYEQYF
CDR3 DNA: TGCAGCGTTGGATCGAGCGAATCCTACGAGCAGTACTTC

J gene: TRBJ2-7
clone size: -
D gene: TRBD1
V gene: TRBV11-2
CDR3 protein: CASSLGRGLFF
CDR3 DNA: TGTGCCAGCAGCTTAGGCAGGGGGCTGTTCTTC

J gene: TRBJ2-6
clone size: -
D gene: -
V gene: TRBV5-4
CDR3 protein: CASSRGSWGIGSGANVLTF
CDR3 DNA: TGTGCCAGCAGCCGGGGTTCCTGGGGTATCGGCTCTGGGGCCAACGTCCTGACTTTC

J gene: TRBJ2-7
clone size: -
D gene: TRBD2
V gene: TRBV6-5
CDR3 protein: CASSYGRGAYEQYF
CDR3 DNA: TGTGCCAGCAGTTATGGGCGGGGGGCCTACGAGCAGTACTTC